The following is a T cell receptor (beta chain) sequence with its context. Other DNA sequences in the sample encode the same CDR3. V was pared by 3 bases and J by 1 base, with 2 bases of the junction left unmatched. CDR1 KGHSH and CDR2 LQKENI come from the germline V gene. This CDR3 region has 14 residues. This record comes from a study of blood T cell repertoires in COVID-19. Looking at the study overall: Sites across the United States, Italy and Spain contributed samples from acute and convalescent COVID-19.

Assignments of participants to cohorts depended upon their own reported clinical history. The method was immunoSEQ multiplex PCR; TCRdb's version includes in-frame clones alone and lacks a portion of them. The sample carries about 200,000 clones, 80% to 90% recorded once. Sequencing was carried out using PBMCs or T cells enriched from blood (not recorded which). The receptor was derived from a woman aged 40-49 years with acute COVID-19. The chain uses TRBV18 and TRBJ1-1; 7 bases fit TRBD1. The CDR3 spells CASSPRTGNTEAFF. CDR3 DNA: TGTGCCAGCTCACCGAGGACAGGGAACACTGAAGCTTTCTTT. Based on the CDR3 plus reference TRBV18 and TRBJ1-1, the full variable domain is NAGVMQNPRHLVRRRGQEARLRCSPMKGHSHVYWYRQLPEEGLKFMVYLQKENIIDESGMPKERFSAEFPKEGPSILRIQQVVRGDSAAYFCASSPRTGNTEAFFGQGTRLTVV.